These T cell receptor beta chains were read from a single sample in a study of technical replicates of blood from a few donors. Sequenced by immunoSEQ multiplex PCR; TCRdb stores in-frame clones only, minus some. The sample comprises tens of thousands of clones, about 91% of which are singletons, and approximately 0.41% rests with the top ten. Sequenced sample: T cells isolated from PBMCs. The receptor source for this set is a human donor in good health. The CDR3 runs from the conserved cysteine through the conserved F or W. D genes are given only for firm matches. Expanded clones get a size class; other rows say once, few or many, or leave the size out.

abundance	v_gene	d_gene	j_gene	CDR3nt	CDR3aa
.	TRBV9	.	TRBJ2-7	TGTGCCAGCAGCGTAGCGATAGGAGCCTACGAGCAGTACTTC	CASSVAIGAYEQYF
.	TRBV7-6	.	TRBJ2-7	TGTGCCAGCAGCTTAGCGGGAGGATCCTACGAGCAGTACTTC	CASSLAGGSYEQYF
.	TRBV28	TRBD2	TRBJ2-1	TGTGCCAGCAGTTTAGGACTAGCTTACAATGAGCAGTTCTTC	CASSLGLAYNEQFF
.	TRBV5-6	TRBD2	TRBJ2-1	TGTGCCAGCAGCTTCGGGGGAGGGCCTAGGAATGAGCAGTTCTTC	CASSFGGGPRNEQFF
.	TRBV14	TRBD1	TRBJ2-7	TGTGCCAGCAGCCAAGATACGGGACAGAGATATTACGAGCAGTACTTC	CASSQDTGQRYYEQYF
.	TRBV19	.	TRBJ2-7	TGTGCCAGTAGCAGGGGTTTAGGCGAGCAGTACTTC	CASSRGLGEQYF
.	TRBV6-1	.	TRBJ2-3	TGTGCCAGCAGACTGCTTACAGATACGCAGTATTTT	CASRLLTDTQYF
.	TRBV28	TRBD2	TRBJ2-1	TGTGCCAGCAGTTCATCGGGAGGGCCTGTCGGTGAGCAGTTCTTC	CASSSSGGPVGEQFF
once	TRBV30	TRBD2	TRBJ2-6	TGTGCCGGGGGGGTGGATGGGGCCAACGTCCTGACTTTC	CAGGVDGANVLTF
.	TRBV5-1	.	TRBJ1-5	TGCGCCAGCAGCTTGGACAGCCCTTATCAGCCCCAGCATTTT	CASSLDSPYQPQHF
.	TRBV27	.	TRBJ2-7	TGTGCCACCAGCCTCACAGGGACCTACGAGCAGTACTTC	CATSLTGTYEQYF
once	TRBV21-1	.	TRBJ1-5	TGTGCCAGCAGCTCCACAGGAACCAATCAGCCCCAGCATTTT	CASSSTGTNQPQHF
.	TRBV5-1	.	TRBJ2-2	TGCGCCAGCAGCTCGGGACTGGCCACCGGGGAGCTGTTTTTT	CASSSGLATGELFF
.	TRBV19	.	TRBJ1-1	TGTGCCAGTAGTAGTAGGAACAGGGATTCGAACACTGAAGCTTTCTTT	CASSSRNRDSNTEAFF
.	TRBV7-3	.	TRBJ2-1	TGTGCCAGCAGCTTACGAGGGGGATCCTACAATGAGCAGTTCTTC	CASSLRGGSYNEQFF
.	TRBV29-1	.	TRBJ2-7	TGCAGCGTTGCAGGGCGCGGCTACGAGCAGTACTTC	CSVAGRGYEQYF
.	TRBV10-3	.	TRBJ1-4	TGTGCCATCAGTGGGGGGGACCCCTATGAAAAACTGTTTTTT	CAISGGDPYEKLFF
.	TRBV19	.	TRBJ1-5	TGTGCCAGTAGTATAGATCTGGGGCAAGGGGATCAGCCCCAGCATTTT	CASSIDLGQGDQPQHF
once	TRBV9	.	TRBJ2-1	TGTGCCAGCAGTGCCACTAGCCTCTCCTACAATGAGCAGTTCTTC	CASSATSLSYNEQFF
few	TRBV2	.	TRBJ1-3	TGTGCCAGCAGTGGGGACAATTCTGGAAACACCATATATTTT	CASSGDNSGNTIYF
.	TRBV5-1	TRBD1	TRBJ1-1	TGCGCCAGCAGCCAGGGGGTGAGAGGGACTGAAGCTTTCTTT	CASSQGVRGTEAFF
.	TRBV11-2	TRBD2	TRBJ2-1	TGTGCCAGCAGCTTAGGGCTAGCGGGAGGGGATGAGCAGTTCTTC	CASSLGLAGGDEQFF
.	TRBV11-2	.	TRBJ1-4	TGTGCCAGCAGCTACCGAGGTGAAAAACTGTTTTTT	CASSYRGEKLFF
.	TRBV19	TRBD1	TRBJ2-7	TGTGCCAGTAGTATGAGGGGACAGGGTGGTCCCTACGAGCAGTACTTC	CASSMRGQGGPYEQYF
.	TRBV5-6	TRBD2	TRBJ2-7	TGTGCCAGCAGCTTGTTACTAGCGCGCGAGCAGTACTTC	CASSLLLAREQYF
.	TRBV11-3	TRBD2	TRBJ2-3	TGTGCCAGCAGGCCCCTTGGGACTACCAACACAGATACGCAGTATTTT	CASRPLGTTNTDTQYF
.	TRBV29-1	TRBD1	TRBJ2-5	TGCAGCGTTTTAACGACAGGGCAAGAGACCCAGTACTTC	CSVLTTGQETQYF
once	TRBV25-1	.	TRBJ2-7	TGTGCCAGCAACCAGGGCAGGGACGAGCAGTACTTC	CASNQGRDEQYF
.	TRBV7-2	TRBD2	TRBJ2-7	TGTGCCAGCAGCCTCCTTGGTAGCGGGAGGGCGTGGGAGCAGTACTTC	CASSLLGSGRAWEQYF
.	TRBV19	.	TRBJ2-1	TGTGCCAGTAGTATGAGTCCCAGGCCCGTACACAATGAGCAGTTCTTC	CASSMSPRPVHNEQFF
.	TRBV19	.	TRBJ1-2	TGTGCCAGTAGTTCCCACGGGGGATCTAATGGCTACACCTTC	CASSSHGGSNGYTF
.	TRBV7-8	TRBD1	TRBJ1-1	TGTGCCAGCAGCTTGTCCCCCGGGACAGGGGGTCCAAACACTGAAGCTTTCTTT	CASSLSPGTGGPNTEAFF
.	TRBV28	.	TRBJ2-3	TGTGCCAGCAGTTTTTCAGGGGTAACAGATACGCAGTATTTT	CASSFSGVTDTQYF
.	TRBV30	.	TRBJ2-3	TGTGCCTGGAGTGTGCTAAACACAGATACGCAGTATTTT	CAWSVLNTDTQYF
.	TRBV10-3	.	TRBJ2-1	TGTGCCATCAGTTTATACCGGGAATACAATGAGCAGTTCTTC	CAISLYREYNEQFF
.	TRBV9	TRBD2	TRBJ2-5	TGTGCCAGCAGCACCCGGGGAGGCGGGAGCGGGGAGACCCAGTACTTC	CASSTRGGGSGETQYF
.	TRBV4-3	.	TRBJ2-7	TGCGCCAGCAGCCAAGATCCCATTGGGGAGCCCTACGAGCAGTACTTC	CASSQDPIGEPYEQYF
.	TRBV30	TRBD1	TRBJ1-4	TGTGCCCGCCGAGGGGACAGGGGAACTACTAATGAAAAACTGTTTTTT	CARRGDRGTTNEKLFF
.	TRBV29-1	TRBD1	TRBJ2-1	TGCAGCGGGACCGGGACAGACCACAATGAGCAGTTCTTC	CSGTGTDHNEQFF
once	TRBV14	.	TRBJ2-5	TGTGCCAGCAGCCAAGATCGAGTGACCCAGTACTTC	CASSQDRVTQYF
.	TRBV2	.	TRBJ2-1	TGTGCCAGCAGTTCTGCCGGGGCCTACAATGAGCAGTTCTTC	CASSSAGAYNEQFF
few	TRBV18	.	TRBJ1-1	TGTGCCAGCTCACCATATCACGGGACCGGGACACCAAACACTGAAGCTTTCTTT	CASSPYHGTGTPNTEAFF
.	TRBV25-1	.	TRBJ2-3	TGTGCCAGCAGACGGGCAGATACGCAGTATTTT	CASRRADTQYF
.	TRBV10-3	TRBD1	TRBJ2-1	TGTGCCATCAGTGCGGGACAGGGGCTCAATGAGCAGTTCTTC	CAISAGQGLNEQFF
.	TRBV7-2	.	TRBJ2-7	TGTGCCAGCAGCTTAGACAATAGCGGAGTATACGAGCAGTACTTC	CASSLDNSGVYEQYF
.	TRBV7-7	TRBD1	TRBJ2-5	TGTGCTAGCAGCTTGACAGGGGGCGGGGAGACCCAGTACTTC	CASSLTGGGETQYF
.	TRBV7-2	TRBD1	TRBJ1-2	TGTGCCAGCAGCTCCTCCGGGACAGCCTATGGCTACACCTTC	CASSSSGTAYGYTF
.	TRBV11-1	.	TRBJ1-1	TGTGCCAGCAGCTTGGGAGGGAACACTGAAGCTTTCTTT	CASSLGGNTEAFF
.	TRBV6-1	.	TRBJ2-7	TGTGCCAGCAGTGAAGCGTGGGGAACGCGGGCTGGGGAGCAGTACTTC	CASSEAWGTRAGEQYF
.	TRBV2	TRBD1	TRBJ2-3	TGTGCCAGCTTACGGGACAGGGCAGGAGATACGCAGTATTTT	CASLRDRAGDTQYF
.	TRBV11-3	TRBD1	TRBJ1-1	TGTGCCAGCAGCTTAATGGGACAGGGGACCACTGAAGCTTTCTTT	CASSLMGQGTTEAFF
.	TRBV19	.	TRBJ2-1	TGTGCCAGTAGTCCAATGGCCACCAACTACAATGAGCAGTTCTTC	CASSPMATNYNEQFF